Presented here are 18 T cell receptor beta chains from one specimen sequenced in a study of T cell responses to AZD1222 COVID-19 vaccine. Only in-frame clones appear in the TCRdb table, and some are missing; sequencing was by immunoSEQ multiplex PCR. The sample yields fewer than 150,000 clones, 89% seen once. The source material was peripheral blood, sampled 28 days after the second AZD1222 dose. Receptors originate from an adult who received the AZD1222 COVID-19 vaccine.

V and J are TRBV5-1 and TRBJ2-6; the D gene is possibly TRBD2 (6 bases). V shed 7 bases and J shed 0 bases, with 11 bases lying between them. This CDR3 region has 15 residues. Looked up from germline, CDR1 is SGHRS and CDR2 is YFSETQ. The CDR3 nucleotides are TGCGCCAGCCGGGACTTCCGCTCTGGGGCCAACGTCCTGACTTTC. Translating gives CASRDFRSGANVLTF. Using reference TRBV5-1 and TRBJ2-6 for the parts outside the CDR3, the full variable domain is KAGVTQTPRYLIKTRGQQVTLSCSPISGHRSVSWYQQTPGQGLQFLFEYFSETQRNKGNFPGRFSGRQFSNSRSEMNVSTLELGDSALYLCASRDFRSGANVLTFGAGSRLTVL.

This clone was recorded only once. The rearrangement uses TRBV2 and TRBJ2-5; no definite D call. This CDR3 has 12 amino acids. Deletions cut 3 bases from V and 5 bases from J, with 7 bases between. Germline V gene sequence: CDR1 SNHLY, CDR2 FYNNEI. CDR3 sequence: CASSEVGETQYF. CDR3 sequence (DNA): TGTGCCAGCAGTGAGGTTGGGGAGACCCAGTACTTC.

V and J are TRBV4-2 and TRBJ1-4, with a weak D call TRBD1 (5 bases). The V end lost 5 bases, the J end lost 6 bases, and 16 bases lay between the germline ends. Germline V gene lookup returns CDR1 LGHNA and CDR2 YNFKEQ. The CDR3 is made up of 15 amino acids. In DNA, the CDR3 is TGTGCCAGCAGCTGGAACACCGGAGGGGATGAAAAACTGTTTTTT. It codes for CASSWNTGGDEKLFF.

The chain joins TRBV16 to TRBJ2-1; tentatively, D is TRBD2 (6 bases). V shed 3 bases and J shed 9 bases, with 9 bases lying between them. Germline CDR1 KGHSY, CDR2 FQNENV. There are 12 residues in the CDR3. The CDR3 protein is CASSQTGVEQFF. CDR3 nucleotides: TGTGCCAGCAGCCAGACGGGAGTTGAGCAGTTCTTC.

The chain uses TRBV7-9 and TRBJ2-3; D assignment may be TRBD1 or TRBD2 (5 bases each). Germline CDR1 and CDR2: SEHNR and FQNEAQ (reference sequence). The length of the CDR3 is 13 residues. Trimming cost V 6 bases and J 4 bases, with 11 bases left between them. The CDR3 DNA reads as TGTGCCAGCAGTATGATGGGGGCAGATACGCAGTATTTT. Its translation: CASSMMGADTQYF.

The rearrangement joins TRBV10-3 to TRBJ1-1, with D possibly TRBD1 on 5 matching bases. The CDR3 sequence is 17 residues long. V lost 4 bases, J lost 1 base, and 19 bases lay in between. Germline-derived CDR1 and CDR2 are ENHRY and SYGVKD. CDR3 DNA sequence: TGTGCCATCAGTGGGGGGACGGGTGCAGTGTCGAACACTGAAGCTTTCTTT. It translates to CAISGGTGAVSNTEAFF.

This rearrangement joins TRBV10-3 to TRBJ1-2; D is perhaps TRBD1 (6 bases). This CDR3 is 15 amino acids long. V was pared by 3 bases and J by 8 bases, with 19 bases between. Germline CDR1 is ENHRY and CDR2 is SYGVKD. CDR3 protein: CAISDYGQGTWGYTF. Written as DNA, the CDR3 is TGTGCCATCAGTGACTACGGGCAGGGGACTTGGGGCTACACCTTC.

A few counts support this clone. The chain uses TRBV3-1 (or the pseudogene TRBV3-2) and TRBJ1-5; D is undetermined. Deletions cut 4 bases from V and 7 bases from J, with 11 bases between. The CDR3 has 13 amino acids. Germline values: CDR1 LGHDT, CDR2 YNNKEL (reference sequence). CDR3 in DNA: TGTGCCAGCAGCCCAGGAGGAAGCCAGCCCCAGCATTTT. It translates to CASSPGGSQPQHF.

This rearrangement joins TRBV18 to TRBJ2-1, with D perhaps matching TRBD2 (5 bases). The CDR3 covers 14 residues. V was cut by 3 bases and J by 2 bases, with 8 bases left in between. The V gene's germline CDR1 is KGHSH and CDR2 LQKENI. The DNA of the CDR3 is TGTGCCAGCTCACCGGGCGGGCCCTACAATGAGCAGTTCTTC. Amino acid sequence: CASSPGGPYNEQFF.

This clone has just a few counts. CDR3: CASSRSGGAEETQYF. As DNA, the CDR3 is TGCGCCAGCAGCCGTAGCGGGGGGGCGGAAGAGACCCAGTACTTC. The gene calls are TRBV5-1 and TRBJ2-5, with 11 bases fitting TRBD2. This CDR3 contains 15 residues. In germline, CDR1 is SGHRS, CDR2 YFSETQ. V lost 4 bases, J lost 3 bases, and 5 bases stayed unmatched.

V usage is TRBV18 and J usage is TRBJ2-1; TRBD1 might be the D (5 bases). Trimming took off 2 bases at V and 14 bases at J, with 10 bases between the two ends. Germline V gives CDR1 KGHSH, CDR2 LQKENI. This CDR3 has 11 residues. The CDR3 protein is CASSPGQGEFF. CDR3 in DNA: TGTGCCAGCTCACCAGGGCAGGGCGAGTTCTTC.

The chain recombines TRBV7-8 with TRBJ1-4; D ambiguous. CDR1 SGHVS and CDR2 FQNEAQ come from the germline V gene. This CDR3 region has 18 residues. Trimming took off 5 bases at V and 0 bases at J, with 19 bases between the two ends. The DNA of the CDR3 is TGTGCCAGCAGCCCCACCCCCGAGGGAAAAGCAACTAATGAAAAACTGTTTTTT. Translated, it gives CASSPTPEGKATNEKLFF.

The genes are TRBV18 and TRBJ1-4, with 8 positions matching TRBD1. Germline lookup yields CDR1 KGHSH and CDR2 LQKENI. CDR3 size: 12 residues. Trimming cost V 6 bases and J 12 bases; bases outside gene matches: 6. The chain's CDR3 is CASSPDRVELFF. The DNA of the CDR3 is TGTGCCAGCTCGCCGGACAGGGTGGAACTGTTTTTT.

The chain combines TRBV7-9 with TRBJ1-2; no firm D call. CDR3 length: 17 amino acids. Per the germline V gene, CDR1 is SEHNR and CDR2 is FQNEAQ (reference sequence). Trimming stripped 5 bases from V and 4 bases from J, with 23 bases between. CDR3 sequence: CASSLLGRAPEGYGYTF. CDR3 bases: TGTGCCAGCAGCCTCTTGGGGAGGGCCCCTGAGGGCTATGGCTACACCTTC.

The genes are TRBV5-4 and TRBJ1-6; D perhaps matches TRBD1 (5 bases). The CDR3 consists of 14 residues. V gave up 0 bases and J gave up 8 bases, with 9 bases separating them. Germline CDR1 and CDR2: SGHNT and YYREEE (reference sequence). CDR3 DNA sequence: TGTGCCAGCAGCTTGGCAGGGTCGGATTCACCCCTCCACTTT. This gives the protein CASSLAGSDSPLHF.

The genes are TRBV19 and TRBJ2-7; 7 nucleotides align to TRBD1. The CDR3 has 15 amino acids. The V gene's germline CDR1 is LNHDA and CDR2 SQIVND (reference sequence). V shed 3 bases and J 2 bases; nucleotides not matched to a gene: 7. In DNA form, the CDR3 reads TGTGCCAGTAGTATGTCCGGGACAGCTACCTACGAGCAGTACTTC. Translating it yields CASSMSGTATYEQYF. Based on the CDR3 plus reference TRBV19 and TRBJ2-7, the full variable domain is DGGITQSPKYLFRKEGQNVTLSCEQNLNHDAMYWYRQDPGQGLRLIYYSQIVNDFQKGDIAEGYSVSREKKESFPLTVTSAQKNPTAFYLCASSMSGTATYEQYFGPGTRLTVT.

The V call is TRBV30, the J call TRBJ1-5; D might be TRBD1 (5 bases). Germline CDR1 GTSNPN, CDR2 SVGIG (reference sequence). The CDR3 is 13 residues long. Trimming stripped 5 bases from V and 1 base from J, with 9 bases between. The CDR3 is CAWGRQSNQPQHF. CDR3 bases: TGTGCCTGGGGACGACAGAGCAATCAGCCCCAGCATTTT. The full variable domain, its missing parts supplied by reference TRBV30 and TRBJ1-5, is SQTIHQWPATLVQPVGSPLSLECTVEGTSNPNLYWYRQAAGRGLQLLFYSVGIGQISSEVPQNLSASRPQDRQFILSSKKLLLSDSGFYLCAWGRQSNQPQHFGDGTRLSIL.

V is TRBV10-3 and J is TRBJ1-1; D perhaps matches TRBD1 (5 bases). The germline V and J ends were trimmed by 11 bases and 4 bases, with 20 bases remaining between them. CDR1 ENHRY and CDR2 SYGVKD come from the germline V gene. The CDR3 loop spans 14 amino acids. CDR3 DNA: TGTGCCGCCAGGGCAGGCGAAGGGAGCACTGAAGCTTTCTTT. This encodes CAARAGEGSTEAFF.